This T cell receptor (beta chain) was captured by sequencing in a study of early T cells in non-severe SARS-CoV-2 infection. Turning to the study itself: Sequencing of unsorted whole blood was done on bulk RNA, leaving chains unpaired.

Unique molecular identifiers (one per individual cDNA molecule) were attached. TCRdb re-called the 5' RACE reads through MiXCR, storing one row per CDR3 protein. The table records 40,000 to 45,000 distinct CDR3 sequences, approximately 10% of them present only once. In this sample, this clonotype turned up many times. Antigen unknown. Study-wide results and caveats: VDJdb matching skewed toward anti-spike CD8 responses, missing private and CD4 specificities.

The receptor comes from an adult who was a healthcare worker with PCR-confirmed SARS-CoV-2 infection or an uninfected control (not recorded which). Sequencing input: whole blood.

The CDR3 coding sequence is TGCAGTGCCGTCGGACCCGGAAACACCATATATTTT. It encodes CSAVGPGNTIYF. The chain uses TRBV20-1 and TRBJ1-3; D gene ambiguous. The germline V and J ends were trimmed by 6 bases and 4 bases, with 10 bases remaining between them. The CDR3 extends over 12 amino acids. Germline loops: CDR1 DFQATT, CDR2 SNEGSKA (reference sequence).